What follows are 17 T cell receptor beta chains derived from one specimen sequenced in a study of blood T cell repertoires in COVID-19. Some clones are missing from TCRdb's copy, which holds only in-frame ones; the method was immunoSEQ multiplex PCR. The table includes 250,000 to 400,000 clones, more than 70% detected once. Sequenced: peripheral blood. The receptors originated from a woman between 25 and 40 years old with COVID-19, enrolled during active disease.

V gene TRBV29-1 combines with J gene TRBJ1-5; no definite D call. The V gene lost 2 bases and the J gene lost 5 bases, with 7 bases spanning the gap. The CDR3 has 12 amino acids. CDR1 and CDR2 (germline): SQVTM, ANQGSEA. In DNA, the CDR3 is TGCAGCGTTGAATCCGGGGATCAGCCCCAGCATTTT. As protein: CSVESGDQPQHF.

V gene TRBV27 combines with J gene TRBJ2-7; TRBD1 might be the D (6 bases). CDR1 is MNHEY and CDR2 is SMNVEV in the germline V gene (reference sequence). Trimming left V 0 bases short and J 5 bases short, with 8 bases between. CDR3 length: 13 residues. The CDR3, as DNA: TGTGCCAGCAGTTTATCCAGGGGCCACGAGCAGTACGTC. This translates into CASSLSRGHEQYV.

The CDR3 here is CASSETGSYEQYF. DNA of the CDR3: TGTGCCAGTAGTGAGACAGGATCCTACGAGCAGTACTTC. J is TRBJ2-7 and V is TRBV19; D possibly corresponds to TRBD1 (6 bases). The germline V gene encodes CDR1 LNHDA and CDR2 SQIVND (reference sequence). Trimming left V 5 bases short and J 1 base short, with 9 bases between. The CDR3 sequence is 13 residues long.

The V gene is TRBV28, the J gene TRBJ1-2; 9 bases align to TRBD1. Germline lookup yields CDR1 MDHEN and CDR2 SYDVKM. Unmatched junction bases numbered 12, after V lost 6 bases and J lost 4 bases. The CDR3 is 16 residues long. In DNA form, the CDR3 reads TGTGCCAGCAGCTCCCCCGGGACAGGGCGGAGCTATGGCTACACCTTC. This codes for CASSSPGTGRSYGYTF.

The chain is built from TRBV5-6 and TRBJ2-7; possibly TRBD1 for D (6 bases). In germline, CDR1 is SGHDT, CDR2 YYEEEE. There are 14 residues in the CDR3. V gave up 4 bases and J gave up 0 bases, with 11 bases separating them. This CDR3 reads CASSVGDTSYEQYF. CDR3 DNA sequence: TGTGCCAGCAGCGTAGGGGACACCTCCTACGAGCAGTACTTC. The entire variable domain, with the rest obtained from reference TRBV5-6 and TRBJ2-7, is as follows: DAGVTQSPTHLIKTRGQQVTLRCSPKSGHDTVSWYQQALGQGPQFIFQYYEEEERQRGNFPDRFSGHQFPNYSSELNVNALLLGDSALYLCASSVGDTSYEQYFGPGTRLTVT.

This chain links TRBV5-5 with TRBJ1-1; 9 positions agree with TRBD1. Germline CDR1 is SGHKS and CDR2 is YYEKEE (reference sequence). The trim removed 3 bases at V and 5 bases at J, leaving 5 bases unmatched. This CDR3 comprises 14 residues. CDR3: CASSSTGGATEAFF. CDR3 nucleotides: TGTGCCAGCAGCTCGACAGGGGGTGCGACTGAAGCTTTCTTT.

The count of this clone is one. The chain links TRBV11-2 to TRBJ2-3; TRBD1 agrees at 8 bases. This CDR3 contains 16 residues. Germline V lookup: CDR1 SGHAT, CDR2 FQNNGV. J was trimmed by 2 bases and V by 5 bases; bases with no gene match: 9. CDR3 protein: CASSLHRTGTTDTQYF. The CDR3 region has the DNA TGTGCCAGCAGCCTACACCGGACAGGGACCACAGATACGCAGTATTTT.

This rearrangement joins TRBV2 to TRBJ1-1, with a possible D match to TRBD1 (6 bases). The V end lost 6 bases, the J end lost 5 bases, and 16 bases lay between the germline ends. The CDR3 has 14 amino acids. Germline loops: CDR1 SNHLY, CDR2 FYNNEI. The CDR3, as DNA: TGTGCCAGCAGGGACCCCGGACAGAGAACTGAAGCTTTCTTT. Its protein product is CASRDPGQRTEAFF.

The rearrangement links TRBV4-2 to TRBJ2-1; 14 bases map to TRBD2. Looked up from germline, CDR1 is LGHNA and CDR2 is YNFKEQ. The CDR3 sequence is 18 residues long. The ends lost 4 bases at V and 6 bases at J; junction bases unmatched: 11. CDR3 sequence reads: CASSRGLAGGGNGNEQFF. CDR3 coding DNA: TGTGCCAGCAGCCGTGGACTAGCGGGGGGCGGGAACGGCAATGAGCAGTTCTTC.

The chain uses TRBV24-1 and TRBJ1-1; 9 bases fit TRBD1. CDR3 size: 14 residues. Germline trimming cut 7 bases from V and 4 bases from J; bases unmatched to any gene: 6. Germline V lookup: CDR1 KGHDR, CDR2 SFDVKD. The CDR3 loop reads CATSNTGGSTEAFF. In DNA, the CDR3 is TGTGCCACCAGCAACACAGGGGGCAGCACTGAAGCTTTCTTT.

The chain carries TRBV24-1 and TRBJ1-2; D is unclear. Trimming cost V 7 bases and J 0 bases, with 11 bases left between them. Germline V lookup: CDR1 KGHDR, CDR2 SFDVKD. This CDR3 is 14 amino acids long. This CDR3 is CATRERRANYGYTF. The CDR3 coding sequence is TGTGCCACCAGGGAGAGGAGGGCTAACTATGGCTACACCTTC.

CDR3 sequence reads: CASSPEGGGRDGYTF. The CDR3 DNA follows: TGTGCCAGCAGTCCCGAAGGGGGGGGGAGAGATGGCTACACCTTC. The chain uses TRBV6-5 and TRBJ1-2, with a weak D call TRBD1 (6 bases). Trimming cost V 5 bases and J 6 bases, with 19 bases left between them. This CDR3 is built from 15 residues. Germline lookup yields CDR1 MNHEY and CDR2 SVGAGI.

The V call is TRBV6-2 or TRBV6-3, the J call TRBJ1-5, with 7 bases that match TRBD1. V dropped 1 base and J dropped 0; count of bases not matched to a gene: 0. In germline, CDR1 is MNHEY, CDR2 SVGEGT. The CDR3 spans 15 residues. CDR3 in DNA: TGTGCCAGCAGTTACTGGGACAGTAGCAATCAGCCCCAGCATTTT. It codes for CASSYWDSSNQPQHF.

This clone was counted a single time. The chain links TRBV11-1 to TRBJ1-1; the D gene is possibly TRBD1 (6 bases). V shed 5 bases and J shed 5 bases, with 18 bases lying between them. This CDR3 comprises 15 residues. Germline V gene data show CDR1 as SGHAT and CDR2 as FQDESV (reference sequence). The CDR3 spells CASSPNTGRWTEAFF. CDR3 bases: TGTGCCAGCAGCCCAAATACAGGGCGGTGGACTGAAGCTTTCTTT.

The J gene is TRBJ1-2, the V gene TRBV5-6; 9 bases line up with TRBD1. This CDR3 contains 14 residues. V shed 4 bases and J 5 bases; nucleotides not matched to a gene: 6. Germline V gene lookup returns CDR1 SGHDT and CDR2 YYEEEE. The CDR3 spells CASSVDRGEYGYTF. Written as DNA, the CDR3 is TGTGCCAGCAGCGTGGACAGGGGAGAATATGGCTACACCTTC.

By sample share, this clone is medium-sized. The rearrangement joins TRBV6-5 to TRBJ2-2, with 8 bases that match TRBD1. The CDR3 has 14 residues. Germline V gene sequence: CDR1 MNHEY, CDR2 SVGAGI. V trimming: 5 bases; J trimming: 5 bases; junction bases outside the gene matches: 4. The CDR3 DNA reads as TGTGCCAGCAGTCCGGGACAGGAGACCGGGGAGCTGTTTTTT. Its protein product is CASSPGQETGELFF.

The gene calls are TRBV2 and TRBJ1-5; D might be TRBD1 (6 bases). Trimming cost V 4 bases and J 7 bases, with 11 bases left between them. The CDR3 has 13 residues. Germline V lookup: CDR1 SNHLY, CDR2 FYNNEI. The CDR3 DNA sequence: TGTGCCAGCAGTGCAACAGGGTTACAGCCCCAGCATTTT. Its translation: CASSATGLQPQHF.